This T cell receptor beta chain was sequenced in a study of OX40 agonist ivuxolimab in advanced cancers. The method was immunoSEQ multiplex PCR; TCRdb's version includes in-frame clones alone and lacks a portion of them. The data contain tens of thousands of clones, 70% to 90% of them singletons. Trimming left V 6 bases short and J 2 bases short, with 11 bases between. Looked up from germline, CDR1 is LNHDA and CDR2 is SQIVND (reference sequence). This CDR3 has 14 residues. Patients were ruled out by autoimmune disease history or systemic immunosuppression. This sequence was found in an adult with an advanced solid tumor such as melanoma, head and neck, liver or kidney cancer. V usage is TRBV19 and J usage is TRBJ2-1; unclear D gene. The material sequenced was CD4+ or CD8+ T cells sorted from blood, taken in a trial of the OX40 agonist ivuxolimab. DNA for the CDR3: TGTGCCAGTAGAGCGAGTCCTCCCTACAATGAGCAGTTCTTC. As protein: CASRASPPYNEQFF. Based on the CDR3 plus reference TRBV19 and TRBJ2-1, the full variable domain is DGGITQSPKYLFRKEGQNVTLSCEQNLNHDAMYWYRQDPGQGLRLIYYSQIVNDFQKGDIAEGYSVSREKKESFPLTVTSAQKNPTAFYLCASRASPPYNEQFFGPGTRLTVL.